Sequencing of this T cell receptor beta chain was carried out in a study of shared clonotypes between healthy human individuals (dated by TCRdb to the early 2020s). For the wider study: Two women and a few men aged 18 to 49 years were included in the cohort. For each donor, three plates each were used for CD4 naive and CD4 memory, two plates were used for CD8 naive, and one plate was used for CD8 memory. The study deeply sequenced blood TCR repertoires of roughly five healthy adults to estimate repertoire size and the extent of clonotype sharing between individuals. To increase sequencing depth and limit assay-specific biases, TCR repertoire library preparation and sequencing were carried out by different laboratories using diverse techniques. Per donor, leukapheresis produced somewhere between about 0.9 and 9 billion PBMCs. Results and caveats for the whole study, not just this receptor: Based on pairwise subsampling, the degree of clonotype sharing among donors was expected to be affected by sequencing depth. Naive subsets generally had larger estimated clonotype richness than memory subsets did. Only blood was sampled, and tissue TCR repertoires likely differ from those in blood. When a few donors were compared, the shared fraction of clonotypes was around 4.6% for naive CD4, 3.5% for naive CD8, roughly 2.3% for memory CD4, and 0.35% to 0.4% for memory CD8. The small number of donors limited the genetic and exposure-history diversity represented. Compared with non-shared clonotypes, the clonotypes found in all four sorted-subset donors had higher generation probabilities. Rarefaction of sorted-subset datasets indicated incomplete sequencing despite the large sequencing depth.

On this clone: Its binding antigen is unknown. Base qualities are not at hand, and no much larger clone is one base apart.

From cysteine to phenylalanine, the CDR3 is 14 amino acids long. The CDR3 DNA has 42 bases and is translated from base 1. V is cut by 2 bases and J by 7 bases, and the space between the germline ends is 15 bases. CDR1 MDHEN and CDR2 SYDVKM are derived from the germline V gene. The donors were healthy, HIV-negative adults with no recently reported acute infections or vaccinations. Only Caucasian adults living in Nashville, Tennessee, USA were represented among the donors. CD4+ T cells were enriched by magnetic negative selection; naive cells were then positively selected on CD45RA, and the negative fraction formed the memory subset. Blood was obtained by leukapheresis, after which PBMCs were separated by Ficoll-Histopaque density gradient centrifugation and cryopreserved in liquid nitrogen vapor phase. Analytical flow cytometry was used to check the purity and quantity of each magnetically sorted T cell population. Each sorted fraction had its genomic DNA isolated and then quantified by UV absorbance on a Nanodrop 2000c.

TCR CDR3 regions were amplified from genomic DNA by multiplex PCR using the deep immunoSEQ assay. For each cell subset, the extracted genomic DNA was distributed evenly across all wells of several immunoSEQ 96-well plates, and each plate served as one replicate. Each replicate PCR for sorted subsets received approximately 220 ng genomic DNA, equal to about 29,000 T cell genomes. Purified libraries were quantified with a Qubit 3.0 fluorometer, sized on a Bioanalyzer 2100, and re-quantified with the KAPA Library Quantification kit. Every immunoSEQ 96-well plate was sequenced on a dedicated single-read 150-cycle Illumina NextSeq 550 flow cell. As for the authors' bioinformatics: Because the immunoSEQ output held only junctional sequences and lacked quality scores, the filtering could not match the filtering applied to full-length reads. Sequences were annotated with PyIR, a Python wrapper for IgBLAST v1.9, using IMGT germline references to assign V/J genes and CDR3. Reads were filtered out if the reads had weak V/J assignments (E-value above 1e-6), no CDR3, stop codons, out-of-frame junctions, or ambiguous translated residues. V3J clonotypes were defined by identical inferred V gene, J gene, and CDR3 amino acid sequence. To compute the percentage overlap between repertoires, the number of shared unique clonotypes was divided by the size of the smaller repertoire. Richness of each repertoire was evaluated using RTK rarefaction, the Chao1 estimator, and Recon v2.1 estimates of unobserved clonotypes. Generation probabilities for all TCRbeta clonotypes obtained by the gDNA method from four donors were computed using OLGA. What TCRdb holds here is the immuneACCESS table cut down to in-frame rearrangements. Part of the clones is not present; checked against another copy, under half of the missing clones reflect an unresolved V gene, and the others are unexplained. V, J and clone size derive from that table, while D and trimming were established from the DNA sequence. This sample lists about 2.3 million clones; just over 90% were detected once. The ten largest clones add up to around 0.4% of the sample.

Sequencing was done on a sample of naive CD4+ T cells from PBMCs. The sample's cell subset or site label, in plain terms: CD45RA+ positively selected. This clonotype originated in a man between 18 and 35 years old in good health. Some clones in this sample may be carry-over from other donors' samples. The chain employs TRBV28 and TRBJ2-7; no D gene can be assigned with confidence. The CDR3 region: CASSLASMLEEQYF. The nucleotide sequence reads TGTGCCAGCAGTTTAGCCTCAATGCTGGAAGAGCAGTACTTC.